Shown below are 2 T cell receptor beta chains from a single sample sequenced in a study of blood T cell repertoires in COVID-19 (TCRdb year 2020). Libraries were made using the immunoSEQ multiplex PCR assay. Drawn from immuneACCESS, this table holds only the in-frame rearrangements with V and J called that TCRdb kept. Clones are partly lost; checked studies trace under half to an unresolved V gene and leave the rest unexplained. The sample table contains approximately 440,000 clones; only one count was recorded for roughly 87% of them. The ten largest account for 0.6% of the sample. Sequenced sample: PBMCs or T cells enriched from blood (not recorded which). The receptor source for this set is a man between 18 and 35 years old who had recovered from COVID-19.

The rearrangement uses TRBV11-1 and TRBJ2-1; D perhaps matches TRBD1 (5 bases). The CDR3 spans 16 residues. Germline CDR1 is SGHAT and CDR2 is FQDESV (reference sequence). Trimming left V 5 bases short and J 0 bases short, with 14 bases between. CDR3: CASSQGILVSYNEQFF. CDR3 sequence (DNA): TGTGCCAGCAGCCAGGGCATCCTTGTCTCCTACAATGAGCAGTTCTTC.

The V and J genes are TRBV4-1 and TRBJ1-5; no definite D call. Germline-derived CDR1 and CDR2 are MGHRA and YSYEKL. This CDR3 is 14 amino acids long. Trimming stripped 1 base from V and 8 bases from J, with 12 bases between. The CDR3 loop is CASSQVGGREPQHF. The CDR3 DNA follows: TGCGCCAGCAGCCAAGTCGGAGGGAGGGAGCCCCAGCATTTT.